The 14 T cell receptor beta chains in this list originate from one sample, sequenced in a study of T-cell reconstitution after alpha-beta-depleted transplantation in children. A TCRbeta library incorporating unique molecular identifiers was prepared. TCRdb re-called the PCR reads through MiXCR, storing one row per CDR3 protein. The table lists 400,000 to 550,000 distinct CDR3 sequences, 10% of them singletons, with just over 2% in the top ten. The material was PBMCs, obtained before TCRalphabeta/CD19-depleted stem cell transplant. The receptor set was obtained from a child aged 2 to 9 with inherited bone marrow failure, due to receive a stem cell transplant.

A note on this clonotype: The junction does not match germline at one end; this may be a read error. The chain has TRBV9 and TRBJ2-1; TRBD2 matches 12 bases. The CDR3 contains 23 residues. From germline, CDR1 is SGDLS and CDR2 YYNGEE. In nucleotides, the CDR3 is TGTGCCAGCAGTGTAGAAGGTGGTCTTTCGAACGGGGGGCTAGCGGGAGGGCCGTATGAGCAGTTCTTC. Translated, it gives CASSVEGGLSNGGLAGGPYEQFF.

This clonotype was seen repeatedly, ten times or more. The rearrangement uses TRBV12-5 and TRBJ2-1; TRBD1 aligns across 9 bases. The V gene's germline CDR1 is LGHNT and CDR2 FRNRAP. This CDR3 spans 15 amino acids. J lost 9 bases, V lost 9 bases, and 15 bases had no gene match. For the CDR3, the DNA is TGTGCTAGGGAGCGGAAACAGGGGGCCTCGTGTGAGCAGTTCTTC. This sequence encodes CARERKQGASCEQFF. Based on the CDR3 plus reference TRBV12-5 and TRBJ2-1, the full variable domain is DARVTQTPRHKVTEMGQEVTMRCQPILGHNTVFWYRQTMMQGLELLAYFRNRAPLDDSGMPKDRFSAEMPDATLATLKIQPSEPRDSAVYFCARERKQGASCEQFFGPGTRLTVL.

This clonotype was counted many times. The genes are TRBV7-8 and TRBJ2-3; 9 nucleotides agree with TRBD2. Germline CDR1 is SGHVS and CDR2 is FQNEAQ. There are 16 residues in the CDR3. The J segment lost 6 bases and the V segment lost 1 base, leaving 8 bases of the junction unmatched. The chain's CDR3 is CASSLGGGRAGDTQYF. CDR3 nucleotide sequence: TGTGCCAGCAGCTTAGGAGGCGGGAGGGCTGGGGATACGCAGTATTTT.

V gene TRBV7-2 combines with J gene TRBJ1-2, with D tentatively TRBD1 (5 bases). The V end lost 5 bases, the J end lost 2 bases, and 15 bases lay between the germline ends. Germline V lookup: CDR1 SGHTA, CDR2 FQGNSA. The CDR3 totals 15 residues. CDR3 residues: CASSLAAGANYGYTF. Here the CDR3 DNA reads TGTGCCAGCAGCCTTGCGGCTGGGGCGAACTATGGCTACACCTTC.

There are many counts of this clonotype. The chain couples TRBV29-1 to TRBJ2-5; D is uncertain. The germline V gene has CDR1 SQVTM and CDR2 ANQGSEA. This CDR3 contains 13 residues. V was clipped by 4 bases and J by 2 bases, with 11 bases between them. CDR3 bases: TGCAGCGTTGGAGGACGCAAGCAAGAGACCCAGTACTTC. This codes for CSVGGRKQETQYF.

The table lists this clonotype with many counts. The V call is TRBV5-1, the J call TRBJ2-1, with D possibly TRBD1 on 6 matching bases. CDR3 length: 16 residues. The germline CDR1 and CDR2 sequences are SGHRS and YFSETQ. Deletions cut 5 bases from V and 1 base from J, with 16 bases between. The DNA for the CDR3 is TGCGCCAGCAGAGCTTATTTCGGACAGTCCTACAATGAGCAGTTCTTC. Residues: CASRAYFGQSYNEQFF.

This clonotype was counted at least ten times. The rearrangement links TRBV27 to TRBJ2-3, with D uncertain. Germline CDR1 and CDR2: MNHEY and SMNVEV (reference sequence). The length of the CDR3 is 15 residues. V lost 4 bases to trimming and J lost 0 bases, with 11 bases between them. The CDR3 reads CASSSGRFSTDTQYF. The CDR3 DNA follows: TGTGCCAGCAGTTCCGGACGGTTTAGCACAGATACGCAGTATTTT.

This clonotype showed up many times. The chain links TRBV25-1 to TRBJ2-7, with D unresolved. The germline gives CDR1 MGHDK, CDR2 SYGVNS. V was clipped by 1 base and J by 2 bases, with 9 bases between them. CDR3 length: 14 amino acids. The CDR3 DNA sequence: TGTGCCAGCAGTGAATCTGGCTCGGCCTACGAGCAGTACTTC. Encoded protein: CASSESGSAYEQYF.

This clonotype was seen ten or more times. At one boundary the junction diverges from the germline segment, which might be a read error. V is TRBV4-1 and J is TRBJ2-7, with TRBD2 as a possible D gene (7 bases). Germline V gives CDR1 MGHRA, CDR2 YSYEKL. The CDR3 covers 15 residues. CDR3 in DNA: TGCGCCAGCAGCGCAGGGACTAACGGGGGCTACGAGCATTACTTC. Amino acid sequence: CASSAGTNGGYEHYF.

The chain uses TRBV9 and TRBJ2-3, with 10 positions matching TRBD2. Germline CDR1 and CDR2: SGDLS and YYNGEE. The CDR3 is 18 amino acids. The V segment lost 2 bases and the J segment 5 bases; nucleotides outside the gene matches: 14. CDR3 protein: CASSVGWGAGGPKDTQYF. For the CDR3, the DNA is TGTGCCAGCAGCGTCGGGTGGGGAGCGGGAGGGCCCAAAGATACGCAGTATTTT.

This clonotype was picked up many times. The chain is built from TRBV15 and TRBJ2-7; D uncertain. The CDR3 runs 12 residues. The germline V gene has CDR1 LNHNV and CDR2 YYDKDF (reference sequence). Trimming stripped 0 bases from V and 6 bases from J, with 6 bases between. The CDR3 nucleotides are TGTGCCACCAGCAGAGAATGGGGCGAGCAGTACTTC. Amino acids: CATSREWGEQYF.

Details on this clonotype: A much larger clone lies a single base off, so this may be a read error. This chain uses TRBV9 with TRBJ1-5, with D hard to call. Germline lookup yields CDR1 SGDLS and CDR2 YYNGEE. CDR3 length equals 15 residues. Trimming took off 0 bases at V and 3 bases at J, with 10 bases between the two ends. The CDR3 sequence is CASSVGGHNNQPQHF. CDR3 in DNA: TGTGCCAGCAGCGTAGGCGGGCATAACAATCAGCCCCAGCATTTT. The full variable domain, with the rest looked up from reference TRBV9 and TRBJ1-5, is DSGVTQTPKHLITATGQRVTLRCSPRSGDLSVYWYQQSLDQGLQFLIQYYNGEERAKGNILERFSAQQFPDLHSELNLSSLELGDSALYFCASSVGGHNNQPQHFGDGTRLSIL.

V usage is TRBV19 and J usage is TRBJ1-5; D is unclear. This CDR3 contains 16 residues. V dropped 3 bases and J dropped 2 bases, with 14 bases sitting between them. From germline, CDR1 is LNHDA and CDR2 SQIVND (reference sequence). CDR3 amino acids: CASSIEARWGNQPQHF. CDR3 coding DNA: TGTGCCAGTAGTATCGAGGCGCGCTGGGGCAATCAGCCCCAGCATTTT.

This clonotype occurred many times. V and J are TRBV3-1 and TRBJ2-5; D is uncertain. The CDR3 totals 12 residues. V lost 2 bases to trimming and J lost 6 bases, with 7 bases between them. Germline V CDR1 and CDR2: LGHDT, YNNKEL (reference sequence). The CDR3: CASSQNAQTQYF. The CDR3 DNA sequence: TGTGCCAGCAGCCAAAATGCACAGACCCAGTACTTC.